These 8 T cell receptor beta chains share one sample of origin, sequenced in a study of human T cells and chemical hapten exposure. MiXCR, applied by TCRdb to the RACE reads, yields one record per CDR3 protein. In the table there are more than 55,000 distinct CDR3 sequences, 7.5% to 10% of which are singletons. This sample's time point: patch test 1, 2 weeks after DPC sensitization. Treatment reported: therapeutic diphenylcyclopropenone sensitization with weekly scalp DPC. The sample here was whole blood, taken in connection with sensitization to the hapten diphenylcyclopropenone (DPC). The source of these receptors is a woman in her thirties or forties with alopecia areata. Some clones in this sample may be carry-over from other donors' samples.

On this clonotype: One junction end does not reproduce the germline sequence, and a read error may be involved. This chain links TRBV7-7 with TRBJ2-2; 7 bases align to TRBD1. Germline V gene data show CDR1 as SSHAT and CDR2 as FNYEAQ (reference sequence). The CDR3 consists of 15 residues. DNA for the CDR3: TGTGCTAGCAGCTTTACAGGGGCGGGCACCGGGGAGCTGTTTTTT. Amino acid sequence: CASSFTGAGTGELFF.

This clonotype showed up just a few times. V gene TRBV7-2 combines with J gene TRBJ2-5; possible D gene TRBD2, 5 bases. The germline CDR1 and CDR2 sequences are SGHTA and FQGNSA. V shed 5 bases and J shed 1 base, with 11 bases lying between them. CDR3 length: 14 residues. The CDR3 DNA is TGTGCCAGCAGCCCCAACGGGATCCAAGAGACCCAGTACTTC. Translating it yields CASSPNGIQETQYF.

This clonotype has at least ten counts. The CDR3 DNA reads TGTGCCAGCAGTTTATATACAGGGGACTATGGCTACACCTTC. Amino acids: CASSLYTGDYGYTF. The chain has TRBV28 and TRBJ1-2, with 7 nucleotides matching TRBD1. Trimming cost V 1 base and J 3 bases; bases outside gene matches: 2. CDR3 length equals 14 residues. Germline V gene lookup returns CDR1 MDHEN and CDR2 SYDVKM.

The CDR3 spells CASSKINQPQHF. The CDR3 coding sequence is TGTGCCAGCAGCAAAATCAATCAGCCCCAGCATTTT. The V and J genes are TRBV7-2 and TRBJ1-5; no reliable D call. Germline V gene sequence: CDR1 SGHTA, CDR2 FQGNSA. This CDR3 contains 12 residues. The V and J ends lost 5 bases and 3 bases respectively, with 5 bases between them.

This clonotype was detected many times. The V and J genes are TRBV5-1 and TRBJ1-1, with D possibly being TRBD1 (5 bases). This CDR3 spans 13 amino acids. From germline, CDR1 is SGHRS and CDR2 YFSETQ. Trimming took 0 bases from V and 7 from J, leaving 10 bases between them. DNA for the CDR3: TGCGCCAGCAGCTTGGGCGGGAGGGGTGAAGCTTTCTTT. Protein sequence: CASSLGGRGEAFF.

A few counts support this clonotype. This chain links TRBV28 with TRBJ2-1; unclear D gene. The length of the CDR3 is 12 residues. Between the trimmed V and J ends, which lost 3 bases and 5 bases, there was a span of 5 bases. From germline, CDR1 is MDHEN and CDR2 SYDVKM. The CDR3 DNA reads TGTGCCAGCAGTTTCTTGCACAATGAGCAGTTCTTC. Its translation: CASSFLHNEQFF.

Ten or more counts support this clonotype. V usage is TRBV7-6 and J usage is TRBJ2-2; D may be TRBD1 or TRBD2 (6 bases each). In germline, CDR1 is SGHVS, CDR2 FNYEAQ. CDR3 size: 16 residues. The ends were cut back, 5 bases at V and 1 base at J, with 14 bases in the middle. CDR3 loop: CASSSLEGENTGELFF. Written as DNA, the CDR3 is TGTGCCAGCAGCAGCCTGGAGGGGGAGAACACCGGGGAGCTGTTTTTT.

This clonotype was observed a few times. V usage is TRBV6-5 and J usage is TRBJ2-5; tentatively, D is TRBD2 (5 bases). CDR3 length: 14 amino acids. V gave up 0 bases and J gave up 6 bases, with 11 bases separating them. Germline CDR1 reads MNHEY; CDR2 reads SVGAGI. CDR3 DNA: TGTGCCAGCAGTTACTCTTTATCGGGGAAGACCCAGTACTTC. Its translation: CASSYSLSGKTQYF.